The 24 T cell receptor beta chains below were found in one sample sequenced in a study of T cells in Graves' hyperthyroidism and ophthalmopathy (dated by TCRdb to between 2017 and 2020). Library creation used multiplex PCR. Sequencing was carried out with an Illumina HiSeq 2000. Amplification of TCR beta CDR3 regions was carried out from RNA transcripts. For the first round of RT-PCR on the TCR CDR3, the HTBI primer set was used together with the Qiagen OneStep RT-PCR kit. TCRdb reran the public reads through fastp at Q25 and MiXCR, keeping productive beta chains. Identical CDR3 protein sequences are pooled into one entry, listed with their most common genes and DNA. The sample table lists approximately 700,000 distinct CDR3 sequences, about 45% of them with a count of one. Jointly, the top ten make up about 7.2% of the sample. The sequenced sample was peripheral blood or thyroid tissue (not recorded which). The receptor source for this set is an adult man with Graves' disease, either hyperthyroidism or ophthalmopathy (not recorded which).

Comments on this clonotype: Just one base apart from a much larger clone, this may be a read error. The chain couples TRBV7-9 to TRBJ2-7, with a tentative D call TRBD2 (5 bases). This CDR3 spans 11 amino acids. Germline CDR1 is SEHNR and CDR2 is FQNEAQ (reference sequence). The CDR3 DNA reads as TGTGCCAGCGGTCACGACTACGGGCAGTACTTC. As protein: CASGHDYGQYF. Looking up the rest from reference TRBV7-9 and TRBJ2-7 gives the full variable domain: DTGVSQNPRHKITKRGQNVTFRCDPISEHNRLYWYRQTLGQGPEFLTYFQNEAQLEKSRLLSDRFSAERPKGSFSTLEIQRTEQGDSAMYLCASGHDYGQYFGPGTRLTVT.

Note on this clonotype: Since no conserved phenylalanine or tryptophan closes the CDR3, a read error is the likely cause. This sequence joins TRBV5-1 and TRBJ1-1, with 7 bases lining up with TRBD1. Germline values: CDR1 SGHRS, CDR2 YFSETQ. CDR3 length: 14 residues. Trimming at V came to 5 bases and at J to 1 base, leaving 5 bases not matched to a gene. For the CDR3, the DNA is TGCGCCAGCAGGCCTACAGGGGAGAACACTGAAGCTTTCCTT. It codes for CASRPTGENTEAFL.

This clonotype showed up just a few times. V and J are TRBV7-2 and TRBJ1-3; D gene ambiguous. The ends were cut back, 6 bases at V and 4 bases at J, with 10 bases in the middle. The CDR3 runs to 13 residues. Germline CDR1 reads SGHTA; CDR2 reads FQGNSA. The CDR3 coding sequence is TGTGCCAGCAGTTTTAAGTCGGGAAACACCATATATTTT. The encoded protein is CASSFKSGNTIYF.

This sequence joins TRBV2 and TRBJ1-2, with 7 bases lining up with TRBD1. The V gene's germline CDR1 is SNHLY and CDR2 FYNNEI. CDR3 length equals 13 residues. The V segment lost 10 bases and the J segment 7 bases; nucleotides outside the gene matches: 12. The CDR3 region has the DNA TGTGCCAACAGACAGGGTTCGCTAGTTGGCTACACCTTC. Residues: CANRQGSLVGYTF.

The J gene is TRBJ1-3, the V gene TRBV12-3 or TRBV12-4; no definite D call. The CDR3 sequence is 16 residues long. V was trimmed by 4 bases and J by 0 bases, leaving 13 bases between them. As DNA, the CDR3 is TGTGCCAGCAGTTCCCGCATCGGTGGCTCTGGAAACACCATATATTTT. This codes for CASSSRIGGSGNTIYF.

The chain uses TRBV29-1 and TRBJ1-5; no reliable D call. The CDR3 is 12 residues long. Germline V gives CDR1 SQVTM, CDR2 ANQGSEA. The CDR3 sequence: CSYSFGNQPQHF. The CDR3 region has the DNA TGCAGTTACTCGTTCGGGAATCAGCCCCAGCATTTT.

The gene calls are TRBV19 and TRBJ1-5, with D possibly being TRBD1 (5 bases). Germline CDR1 reads LNHDA; CDR2 reads SQIVND (reference sequence). The CDR3 spans 13 residues. Trimming stripped 11 bases from V and 1 base from J, with 12 bases between. CDR3 nucleotides: TGTGCCTGGACCCGGGACAGCAATCAGCCCCAGCATTTT. Amino acid sequence: CAWTRDSNQPQHF.

This clonotype has at least ten counts. The chain links TRBV29-1 to TRBJ1-4, with 8 bases aligning to TRBD1. Germline trimming cut 7 bases from V and 5 bases from J; bases unmatched to any gene: 6. The V gene's germline CDR1 is SQVTM and CDR2 ANQGSEA. The CDR3 is 13 residues long. CDR3 DNA: TGCAGCGGCGGACAGGGTGGCAATGAAAAACTGTTTTTT. This codes for CSGGQGGNEKLFF.

This sequence joins TRBV2 and TRBJ2-6, with 9 bases aligning to TRBD1. This CDR3 contains 15 residues. V shed 6 bases and J 3 bases; nucleotides not matched to a gene: 3. Germline CDR1 is SNHLY and CDR2 is FYNNEI. The CDR3 protein is CASRTTGGGANVLTF. CDR3 DNA: TGTGCCAGCAGGACGACAGGGGGTGGGGCCAACGTCCTGACTTTC.

The chain recombines TRBV9 with TRBJ1-2; 7 bases line up with TRBD1. From germline, CDR1 is SGDLS and CDR2 YYNGEE. The CDR3 consists of 14 residues. The trim removed 4 bases at V and 8 bases at J, leaving 11 bases unmatched. The CDR3 loop is CASSLRQGIDGYTF. As DNA, the CDR3 is TGTGCCAGCAGCTTACGACAGGGTATAGACGGCTACACCTTC.

There are many counts of this clonotype. The rearrangement joins TRBV7-9 to TRBJ1-3; D unresolved. V dropped 6 bases and J dropped 2 bases, with 8 bases sitting between them. This CDR3 is built from 13 residues. CDR1 is SEHNR, CDR2 FQNEAQ, per germline (reference sequence). For the CDR3, the DNA is TGTGCCAGCAGGGAATCGGCTGGAAACACCATATATTTT. It codes for CASRESAGNTIYF. Full variable domain (rest looked up from reference TRBV7-9 and TRBJ1-3): DTGVSQNPRHKITKRGQNVTFRCDPISEHNRLYWYRQTLGQGPEFLTYFQNEAQLEKSRLLSDRFSAERPKGSFSTLEIQRTEQGDSAMYLCASRESAGNTIYFGEGSWLTVV.

To note about this clonotype: A clone one base away is much larger, so this may be a read error. The V and J genes are TRBV24-1 and TRBJ2-5; 7 bases map to TRBD1. V lost 6 bases to trimming and J lost 4 bases; unmatched junction nucleotides: 7. CDR3 length equals 14 residues. The germline V gene has CDR1 KGHDR and CDR2 SFDVKD. CDR3 DNA: TGTGCCACCAGTTACGTTTCAGGGGGAGAGACCCAGTACTTC. It translates to CATSYVSGGETQYF.

The genes are TRBV7-8 and TRBJ1-2; no reliable D call. The V and J ends lost 1 base and 5 bases respectively, with 11 bases between them. Looked up from germline, CDR1 is SGHVS and CDR2 is FQNEAQ. CDR3 length: 14 amino acids. The CDR3 loop is CASSLDGPRYGYTF. The CDR3 region has the DNA TGTGCCAGCAGCTTAGACGGGCCGAGATATGGCTACACCTTC.

The V and J genes are TRBV7-9 and TRBJ2-7, with 10 bases identical to TRBD1. V trimming: 3 bases; J trimming: 5 bases; junction bases outside the gene matches: 7. CDR3 length: 15 residues. The germline CDR1 and CDR2 sequences are SEHNR and FQNEAQ (reference sequence). The CDR3 DNA reads as TGTGCCAGCAGCTTCCGGGACAGGGGCCCCAACGAGCAGTACTTC. This translates into CASSFRDRGPNEQYF.

This clonotype was seen many times. V and J are TRBV10-3 and TRBJ1-4; no clear D. Trimming removed 7 bases from V and 0 bases from J, with 12 bases in between. There are 15 residues in the CDR3. Germline assignment: CDR1 ENHRY and CDR2 SYGVKD. The CDR3 here is CAITSDPATNEKLFF. The CDR3 nucleotides read TGTGCCATCACTTCGGACCCTGCAACTAATGAAAAACTGTTTTTT.

The chain uses TRBV25-1 and TRBJ2-7; tentative D call: TRBD2 (5 bases). Germline CDR1 MGHDK, CDR2 SYGVNS. The CDR3 extends over 10 amino acids. CDR3 loop: CATEVSEQYF. CDR3 bases: TGTGCTACGGAGGTCTCCGAGCAGTACTTC.

This clonotype was seen repeatedly, ten times or more. V and J are TRBV15 and TRBJ1-5; the D is unclear. The CDR3 runs 16 residues. Looked up from germline, CDR1 is LNHNV and CDR2 is YYDKDF (reference sequence). Deletions cut 1 base from V and 0 bases from J, with 10 bases between. The CDR3 region is CATSRAAGYSNQPQHF. Written as DNA, the CDR3 is TGTGCCACCAGCAGAGCAGCGGGGTATAGCAATCAGCCCCAGCATTTT.

The rearrangement links TRBV20-1 to TRBJ1-5, with a weak D call TRBD1 (6 bases). The CDR3 contains 13 residues. CDR1 and CDR2 (germline): DFQATT, SNEGSKA (reference sequence). Trimming shortened V by 6 bases and J by 6 bases, and 15 bases separated the two germline ends. Here the CDR3 reads CSAQPGAGQPQHF. CDR3 nucleotide sequence: TGCAGTGCCCAACCAGGGGCGGGTCAGCCCCAGCATTTT.

This clonotype was observed at least ten times. The genes are TRBV20-1 and TRBJ1-4, with TRBD1 matching over 7 bases. The CDR3 has 12 amino acids. CDR1 DFQATT and CDR2 SNEGSKA come from the germline V gene (reference sequence). Unmatched junction bases numbered 5, after V lost 6 bases and J lost 7 bases. The CDR3 DNA follows: TGCAGTGCCACATACAGGGGTGAAAAACTGTTTTTT. Translation gives CSATYRGEKLFF.

The chain uses TRBV9 and TRBJ1-2; D is ambiguous. The CDR3 spans 14 residues. Per the germline V gene, CDR1 is SGDLS and CDR2 is YYNGEE. The germline V and J ends were trimmed by 2 bases and 4 bases, with 12 bases remaining between them. CDR3 coding DNA: TGTGCCAGCAGCGTCGGGAGGGCCTTCTATGGCTACACCTTC. Its translation: CASSVGRAFYGYTF.

This clonotype was counted a few times. The chain recombines TRBV4-1 with TRBJ2-7; 7 bases map to TRBD2. From germline, CDR1 is MGHRA and CDR2 YSYEKL. The CDR3 is 14 residues long. The V and J ends lost 1 base and 0 bases, in that order; junction bases with no gene match: 0. CDR3 loop: CASSQAGGSYEQYF. CDR3 nucleotides: TGCGCCAGCAGCCAAGCGGGGGGCTCCTACGAGCAGTACTTC.

The chain has TRBV7-8 and TRBJ2-7, with 10 bases matching TRBD2. CDR3 size: 17 residues. Trimming took 2 bases from V and 1 from J; bases not matched to a gene: 8. Per germline, CDR1 SGHVS and CDR2 FQNEAQ. The CDR3 DNA sequence: TGTGCCAGCAGCTTAAGGACTAGCGGAGAGGGATCCTACGAGCAGTACTTC. It yields the protein CASSLRTSGEGSYEQYF.

The gene calls are TRBV12-3 or TRBV12-4 and TRBJ2-7, with 10 positions matching TRBD1. The CDR3 sequence is 16 residues long. V gave up 5 bases and J gave up 3 bases; unmatched junction bases: 10. The CDR3 here is CASSGQGGFLVYEQYF. The CDR3 region has the DNA TGTGCCAGCAGTGGACAGGGGGGCTTCCTTGTCTACGAGCAGTACTTC.

This clonotype was detected many times. The V gene is TRBV7-3, the J gene TRBJ1-6; 9 bases match TRBD1. Germline trimming cut 2 bases from V and 9 bases from J; bases unmatched to any gene: 5. There are 15 residues in the CDR3. The V gene's germline CDR1 is SGHTA and CDR2 FQGTGA. The CDR3 DNA reads TGTGCCAGCAGCTTATTTGGGACAGGGAGTTCACCCCTCCACTTT. Its protein is CASSLFGTGSSPLHF.